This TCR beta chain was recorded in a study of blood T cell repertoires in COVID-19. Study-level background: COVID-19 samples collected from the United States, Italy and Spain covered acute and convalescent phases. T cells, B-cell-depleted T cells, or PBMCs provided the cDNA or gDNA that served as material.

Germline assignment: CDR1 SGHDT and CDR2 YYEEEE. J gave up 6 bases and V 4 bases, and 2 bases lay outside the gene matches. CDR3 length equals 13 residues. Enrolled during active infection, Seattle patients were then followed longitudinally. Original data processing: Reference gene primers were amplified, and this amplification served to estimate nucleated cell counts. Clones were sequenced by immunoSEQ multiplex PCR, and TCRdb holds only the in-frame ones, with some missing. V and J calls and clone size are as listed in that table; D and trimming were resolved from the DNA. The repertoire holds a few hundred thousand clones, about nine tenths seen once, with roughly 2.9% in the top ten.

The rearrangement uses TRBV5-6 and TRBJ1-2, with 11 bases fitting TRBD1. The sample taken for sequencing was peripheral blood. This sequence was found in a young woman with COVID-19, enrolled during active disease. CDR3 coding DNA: TGTGCCAGCAGCACGGGACAGGGGGATGGCTACACCTTC. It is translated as CASSTGQGDGYTF.